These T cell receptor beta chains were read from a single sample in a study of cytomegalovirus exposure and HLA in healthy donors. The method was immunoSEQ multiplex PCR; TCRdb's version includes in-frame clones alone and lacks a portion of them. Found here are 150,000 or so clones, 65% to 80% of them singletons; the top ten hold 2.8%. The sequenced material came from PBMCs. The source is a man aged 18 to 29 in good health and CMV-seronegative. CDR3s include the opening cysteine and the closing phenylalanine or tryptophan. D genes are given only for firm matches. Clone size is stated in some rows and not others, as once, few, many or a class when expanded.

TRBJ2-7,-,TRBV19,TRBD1,CASSMSWDSSYEQYF,TGTGCCAGTAGTATGAGTTGGGACAGCTCCTACGAGCAGTACTTC
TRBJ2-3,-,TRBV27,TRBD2,CASTRYLAGGPGDTQYF,TGTGCCAGCACCCGTTACTTAGCGGGGGGGCCGGGGGATACGCAGTATTTT
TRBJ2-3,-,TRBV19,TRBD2,CASYTGLAGADTQYF,TGTGCCAGCTATACCGGACTAGCGGGGGCAGATACGCAGTATTTT
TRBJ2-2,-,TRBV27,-,CASRFGFRGGELFF,TGTGCCAGCAGGTTTGGATTTCGGGGAGGGGAGCTGTTTTTT
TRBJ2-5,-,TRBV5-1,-,CASSLGAGAGETQYF,TGCGCCAGCAGCTTGGGGGCCGGCGCCGGAGAGACCCAGTACTTC
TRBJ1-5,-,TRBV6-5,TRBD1,CASRSQGVNQPQHF,TGTGCCAGCAGATCCCAGGGGGTCAATCAGCCCCAGCATTTT
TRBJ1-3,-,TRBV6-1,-,CASSVASSGNTIYF,TGTGCCAGCAGTGTCGCCAGCTCTGGAAACACCATATATTTT
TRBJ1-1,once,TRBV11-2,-,CASSLAAGAGTEAFF,TGTGCCAGCAGCTTAGCGGCAGGGGCTGGCACTGAAGCTTTCTTT
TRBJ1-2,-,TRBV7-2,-,CASSLNGNGYTF,TGTGCCAGCAGCTTAAACGGGAATGGCTACACCTTC
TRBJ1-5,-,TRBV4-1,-,CASSQDFGTRYQPQHF,TGCGCCAGCAGCCAAGATTTTGGGACTCGATATCAGCCCCAGCATTTT
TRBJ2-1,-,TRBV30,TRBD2,CAWSALSGLAGYNEQFF,TGTGCCTGGAGTGCTTTATCGGGACTAGCGGGGTACAATGAGCAGTTCTTC
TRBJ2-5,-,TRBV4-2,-,CASSQGGGQGAGETQYF,TGTGCCAGCAGCCAGGGGGGAGGGCAGGGGGCTGGAGAGACCCAGTACTTC
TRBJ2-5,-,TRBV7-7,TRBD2,CASSLAPAGGLETQYF,TGTGCTAGCAGCTTAGCCCCAGCGGGGGGTTTAGAGACCCAGTACTTC
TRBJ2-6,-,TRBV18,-,CASSPTAGANVLTF,TGTGCCAGCTCACCCACGGCTGGGGCCAACGTCCTGACTTTC
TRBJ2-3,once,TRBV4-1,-,CASSHQSGGGGVGTQYF,TGCGCCAGCAGCCACCAATCGGGGGGAGGGGGGGTAGGTACGCAGTATTTT
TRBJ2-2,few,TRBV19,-,CASSSRGSTGELFF,TGTGCCAGTAGTTCCCGGGGGAGCACCGGGGAGCTGTTTTTT
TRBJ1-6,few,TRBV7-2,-,CASSLALESPLHF,TGTGCCAGCAGCTTAGCGCTGGAGTCACCCCTCCACTTT
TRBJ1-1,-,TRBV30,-,CAWGRTEAFF,TGTGCCTGGGGGCGGACAGAAGCTTTCTTT
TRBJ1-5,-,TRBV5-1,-,CASSLGASQQPQHF,TGCGCCAGCAGCTTAGGGGCCAGCCAACAGCCCCAGCATTTT
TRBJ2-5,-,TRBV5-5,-,CASTLMGGETQYF,TGTGCCAGCACCTTAATGGGAGGAGAGACCCAGTACTTC
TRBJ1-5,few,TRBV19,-,CASRGPGGNQPQHF,TGTGCCAGTAGGGGGCCGGGGGGCAATCAGCCCCAGCATTTT
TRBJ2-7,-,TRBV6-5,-,CASSYSVASYEQYF,TGTGCCAGCAGTTACTCCGTCGCCTCCTACGAGCAGTACTTC
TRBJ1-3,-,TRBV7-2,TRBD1,CASSPFDRDGNTIYF,TGTGCCAGCAGCCCATTCGACAGGGATGGAAACACCATATATTTT
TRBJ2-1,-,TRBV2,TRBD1,CASTETGVFNEQFF,TGTGCCAGCACCGAGACAGGGGTTTTCAATGAGCAGTTCTTC
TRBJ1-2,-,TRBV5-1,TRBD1,CASSPTGGVGGYTF,TGCGCCAGCAGCCCGACAGGGGGCGTTGGTGGCTACACCTTC
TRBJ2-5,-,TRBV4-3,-,CASSQDGTRRETQYF,TGCGCCAGCAGCCAAGATGGAACTAGAAGGGAGACCCAGTACTTC
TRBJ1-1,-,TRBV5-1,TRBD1,CASSLTGGTEAFF,TGCGCCAGCAGCTTAACAGGGGGGACTGAAGCTTTCTTT
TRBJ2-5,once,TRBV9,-,CASSVAGAYQETQYF,TGTGCCAGCAGCGTGGCGGGGGCCTATCAAGAGACCCAGTACTTC
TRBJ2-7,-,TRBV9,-,CASSGSSYEQYF,TGTGCCAGCAGCGGTTCATCCTACGAGCAGTACTTC
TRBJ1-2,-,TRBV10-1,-,CASSEFRTARGYTF,TGCGCCAGCAGTGAGTTTAGGACAGCGCGTGGCTACACCTTC
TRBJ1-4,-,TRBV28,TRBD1,CAIGSAGTGREKLFF,TGTGCCATCGGCTCGGCCGGGACAGGGCGTGAAAAACTGTTTTTT
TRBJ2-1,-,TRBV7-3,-,CASSFDTYNEQFF,TGTGCCAGCAGCTTTGACACCTACAATGAGCAGTTCTTC
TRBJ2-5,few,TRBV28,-,CASSSGQVQETQYF,TGTGCCAGCAGTTCTGGGCAGGTCCAAGAGACCCAGTACTTC
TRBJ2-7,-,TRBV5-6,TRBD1,CASSLTGGSSYEQYF,TGTGCCAGCAGCTTGACAGGGGGGAGCTCCTACGAGCAGTACTTC
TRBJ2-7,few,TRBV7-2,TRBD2,CASSHNSGGARSYEQYF,TGTGCCAGCAGCCATAATAGCGGGGGGGCCCGGTCCTACGAGCAGTACTTC
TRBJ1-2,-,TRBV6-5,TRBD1,CASSLRTGLWYGYTF,TGTGCCAGCAGCCTCCGGACAGGGTTGTGGTATGGCTACACCTTC
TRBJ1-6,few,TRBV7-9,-,CASSKDSGNSPLHF,TGTGCCAGCAGCAAGGACAGTGGCAATTCACCCCTCCACTTT
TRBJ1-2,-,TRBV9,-,CASSVESWGTLNYGYTF,TGTGCCAGCAGCGTAGAATCTTGGGGGACTTTAAACTATGGCTACACCTTC
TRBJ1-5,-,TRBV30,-,CAWSVPGRVNQPQHF,TGTGCCTGGAGTGTCCCGGGCAGGGTCAATCAGCCCCAGCATTTT
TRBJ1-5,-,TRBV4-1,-,CASSQDPTFRGNQPQHF,TGCGCCAGCAGCCAAGACCCCACATTTCGTGGCAATCAGCCCCAGCATTTT
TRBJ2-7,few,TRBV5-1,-,CASSFPSIFHEQYF,TGCGCCAGCAGCTTTCCTAGTATATTTCACGAGCAGTACTTC
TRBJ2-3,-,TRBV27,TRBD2,CASSPLRLAGVTDTQYF,TGTGCCAGCAGTCCCCTTAGACTAGCGGGGGTAACAGATACGCAGTATTTT
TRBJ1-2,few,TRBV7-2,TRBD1,CASSPGQGAYYGYTF,TGTGCCAGCAGCCCCGGACAGGGGGCATACTATGGCTACACCTTC
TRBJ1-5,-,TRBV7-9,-,CASSLDWGGNQPQHF,TGTGCCAGCAGCTTAGATTGGGGGGGCAATCAGCCCCAGCATTTT